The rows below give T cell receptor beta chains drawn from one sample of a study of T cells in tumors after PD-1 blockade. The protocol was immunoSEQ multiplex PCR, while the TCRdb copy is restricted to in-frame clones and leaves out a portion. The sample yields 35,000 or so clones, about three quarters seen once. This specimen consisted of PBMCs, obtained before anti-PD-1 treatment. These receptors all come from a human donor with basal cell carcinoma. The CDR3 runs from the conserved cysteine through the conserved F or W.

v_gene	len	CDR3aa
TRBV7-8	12	CASSPLKDEQYF
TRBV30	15	CAWKMGQSRSTEAFF
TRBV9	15	CASSVGGNSYNEQFF
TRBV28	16	CASPPSGRENTGELFF
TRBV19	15	CASTLRGRTNEKLFF
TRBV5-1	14	CASSLDGRGETQYF
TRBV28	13	CASSFGGQQPQHF
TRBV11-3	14	CASSGGTGFYEQYF
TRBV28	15	CASSQGLAPTYEQYF
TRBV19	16	CASSIRGRGTGETQYF
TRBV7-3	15	CASSLIGGPNYGYTF
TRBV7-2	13	CASSFKGGQPQHF
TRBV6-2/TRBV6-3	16	CASSPRGGGTPNTQYF
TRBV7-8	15	CASSSRRAANTEAFF
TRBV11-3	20	CASSSALPLPGPIKGNEQYF
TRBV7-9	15	CASSLGIDPTGELFF
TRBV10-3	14	CAISERTGLNEQFF
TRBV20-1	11	CSAAGRTEAFF
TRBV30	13	CAWSVWRGEEQYF
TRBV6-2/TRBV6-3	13	CASSKLDTYEQYF
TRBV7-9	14	CASSLAGQGDEQYF
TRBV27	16	CASSPGPRHGPYEQYF
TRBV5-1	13	CASTLWGTGELFF
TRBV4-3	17	CASSQSGGGSGANVLTF
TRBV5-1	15	CASSLTPSGANVLTF
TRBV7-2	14	CASSGGLYTDTQYF
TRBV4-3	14	CASSLKDGNSPLHF
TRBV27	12	CASSMDRGEQYF
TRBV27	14	CAAGGSVSNQPQHF
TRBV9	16	CASSPSTGLNDYGYTF
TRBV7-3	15	CASSSGPGTTDTIYF